Below, 12 T cell receptor beta chains from the same sample are listed, as sequenced in a study of T cells after yellow fever vaccination. TCRdb ran MiXCR on the 5' RACE reads and lists one entry per CDR3 protein. The table lists around 310,000 distinct CDR3 sequences, roughly 9.4% of them singletons. Sequences were derived from PBMCs, sampled on the day of the first yellow fever vaccination. All receptors derive from a man between 18 and 35 years old who received the YFV17D yellow fever vaccine.

The chain carries TRBV29-1 and TRBJ2-1; 9 bases line up with TRBD1. Trimming at V came to 0 bases and at J to 5 bases, leaving 14 bases not matched to a gene. This CDR3 is built from 18 residues. The germline gives CDR1 SQVTM, CDR2 ANQGSEA. Here the CDR3 reads CSVEDLPIGGTGNNEQFF. The CDR3 coding sequence is TGCAGCGTTGAAGATCTTCCGATCGGCGGGACAGGGAACAATGAGCAGTTCTTC.

This clonotype was seen only a few times. The rearrangement joins TRBV29-1 to TRBJ2-7; 7 nucleotides line up with TRBD2. The CDR3 sequence is 13 residues long. The germline V gene has CDR1 SQVTM and CDR2 ANQGSEA. The V gene end was trimmed by 7 bases and the J gene end by 5 bases; junction bases not matched to a gene: 11. CDR3 in amino acids: CSALPWGGDEQYF. As DNA, the CDR3 is TGCAGCGCCCTGCCCTGGGGGGGAGACGAGCAGTACTTC.

The chain carries TRBV4-3 and TRBJ2-3, with D maybe TRBD2 (6 bases). The CDR3 totals 16 residues. Looked up from germline, CDR1 is LGHNA and CDR2 is YSLEER. V was shortened by 4 bases and J by 3 bases, with 17 bases between the two germline ends. CDR3 in amino acids: CASSPAGAGNTDTQYF. DNA of the CDR3: TGCGCCAGCAGCCCCGCCGGGGCGGGGAATACAGATACGCAGTATTTT.

In this sample, this clonotype turned up a few times. This may stem from a read error, because a much larger clone lies one nucleotide away. V gene TRBV29-1 combines with J gene TRBJ2-5; D is ambiguous. Per the germline V gene, CDR1 is SQVTM and CDR2 is ANQGSEA. Deletions cut 4 bases from V and 1 base from J, with 4 bases between. This CDR3 has 11 residues. CDR3 coding DNA: TGCAGCGTTGGCGTCCAAGAGACCCAGTACTTC. The encoded protein is CSVGVQETQYF. Drawing the rest from reference TRBV29-1 and TRBJ2-5, the complete variable domain is SAVISQKPSRDICQRGTSLTIQCQVDSQVTMMFWYRQQPGQSLTLIATANQGSEATYESGFVIDKFPISRPNLTFSTLTVSNMSPEDSSIYLCSVGVQETQYFGPGTRLLVL.

The CDR3 loop is CSVESSNTGELFF. DNA of the CDR3: TGCAGCGTGGAGAGTTCAAACACCGGGGAGCTGTTTTTT. The chain is built from TRBV29-1 and TRBJ2-2, with D unclear. V was clipped by 6 bases and J by 2 bases, with 10 bases between them. The CDR3 is made up of 13 amino acids. Germline V CDR1 and CDR2: SQVTM, ANQGSEA.

Only a few counts were recorded for this clonotype. The chain couples TRBV29-1 to TRBJ1-1, with D possibly being TRBD1 (5 bases). CDR1 and CDR2 (germline): SQVTM, ANQGSEA. Trimming shortened V by 7 bases and J by 2 bases, and 11 bases separated the two germline ends. The CDR3 is 12 amino acids. The CDR3 DNA sequence: TGCAGCGGAGGGAGGGGCAACACTGAAGCTTTCTTT. Protein: CSGGRGNTEAFF.

V and J are TRBV10-3 and TRBJ2-7; TRBD2 matches at 7 bases. The length of the CDR3 is 13 residues. In germline, CDR1 is ENHRY, CDR2 SYGVKD. With 11 bases clipped from V and 6 bases from J, the junction kept 13 bases outside the gene matches. This CDR3 is CAAQRETVTEQYV. The CDR3 DNA is TGTGCCGCCCAGCGGGAAACAGTTACCGAGCAGTACGTC.

This clonotype was counted a few times. V usage is TRBV3-1 and J usage is TRBJ2-3, with D possibly being TRBD1 (5 bases). The V and J ends lost 1 base and 8 bases respectively, with 10 bases between them. CDR3 length: 13 residues. Germline CDR1 reads LGHDT; CDR2 reads YNNKEL (reference sequence). The CDR3 DNA reads as TGTGCCAGCAGCCAAGTAAGGGGCGGTACGCAGTATTTT. Its translation is CASSQVRGGTQYF.

This clonotype was seen repeatedly, ten times or more. The chain is built from TRBV29-1 and TRBJ1-1, with D uncertain. Per the germline V gene, CDR1 is SQVTM and CDR2 is ANQGSEA. Trimming removed 4 bases from V and 4 bases from J, with 13 bases in between. This CDR3 region has 13 residues. CDR3 sequence reads: CSVGIGIRTEAFF. CDR3 bases: TGCAGCGTTGGAATTGGGATTCGCACTGAAGCTTTCTTT. Looking up the rest from reference TRBV29-1 and TRBJ1-1 gives the full variable domain: SAVISQKPSRDICQRGTSLTIQCQVDSQVTMMFWYRQQPGQSLTLIATANQGSEATYESGFVIDKFPISRPNLTFSTLTVSNMSPEDSSIYLCSVGIGIRTEAFFGQGTRLTVV.

The genes are TRBV7-3 and TRBJ2-5, with 12 bases lining up with TRBD1. V lost 5 bases, J lost 6 bases, and 7 bases stayed unmatched. The germline V gene has CDR1 SGHTA and CDR2 FQGTGA. The CDR3 consists of 15 residues. CDR3 sequence reads: CASSPGTGGWKTQYF. Written as DNA, the CDR3 is TGTGCCAGCAGCCCGGGGACAGGGGGCTGGAAGACCCAGTACTTC.

This clonotype was found many times. The V call is TRBV6-2 or TRBV6-3, the J call TRBJ1-4; 8 bases match TRBD1. V shed 5 bases, J shed 8 bases, and the junction held 4 bases outside the gene matches. The CDR3 sequence is 13 residues long. Germline V CDR1 and CDR2: MNHEY, SVGEGT. The CDR3 DNA follows: TGTGCCAGCAGTGGTGACAGGGGCGAAAAACTGTTTTTT. Translated, it gives CASSGDRGEKLFF.

This clonotype was observed a few times. This chain joins TRBV12-3 or TRBV12-4 and TRBJ1-5; 8 bases agree with TRBD1. The CDR3 has 17 amino acids. The J segment lost 6 bases and the V segment lost 9 bases, leaving 19 bases of the junction unmatched. The CDR3 DNA follows: TGTGCCAGTAGTAAACCCCATCTCAGGGGGCGGCTTCAGCCCCAGCATTTT. It encodes CASSKPHLRGRLQPQHF.